This TCR beta chain was documented in a study of blood T cell repertoires in COVID-19. The CDR3 contains 17 residues. Germline lookup yields CDR1 SGDLS and CDR2 YYNGEE. V was pared by 0 bases and J by 2 bases, with 7 bases of the junction left unmatched. Method: immunoSEQ multiplex PCR; TCRdb's copy keeps in-frame clones and lacks some. The sample includes about 280,000 clones, roughly 87% of them seen just once. This clone was observed a single time. This receptor was identified in a human donor in a cohort sampled during active COVID-19. Sequenced input: peripheral blood. The chain carries TRBV9 and TRBJ2-1, with 8 positions matching TRBD1. The CDR3 DNA reads TGTGCCAGCAGCGTAGGATGGGAACAGGGGGCCTACAATGAGCAGTTCTTC. Translating it yields CASSVGWEQGAYNEQFF.